This paragraph reports one T cell receptor beta chain. This record comes from a study of blood T cell repertoires in COVID-19. Study in general: Acute-phase and convalescent COVID-19 samples originated in the United States, Italy and Spain. From T cells, B-cell-depleted T cells, or PBMCs came the material, which was cDNA or gDNA.

Using immunoSEQ multiplex PCR, the repertoire was profiled, and TCRdb retains in-frame clones only, with some absent. The sample consists of about 210,000 clones, around 88% of them appearing once. Participant age was about 18 to 95 years, and participants resided in roughly 25 US areas. The study assigned cohorts using participant-reported clinical history. The CDR3 consists of 16 residues. The V end was cut by 9 bases, the J end by 0 bases, with 18 bases between. The germline V gene encodes CDR1 LGHDT and CDR2 YNNKEL (reference sequence). The sequence was collected from a woman in her forties with acute COVID-19. The genes are TRBV3-1 (or the pseudogene TRBV3-2) and TRBJ2-1; maybe TRBD1 (5 bases). The material sequenced was PBMCs or T cells enriched from blood (not recorded which). The CDR3 DNA follows: TGTGCCAGGCGGCAGGGAAACTCGAGCTCCTACAATGAGCAGTTCTTC. Its protein is CARRQGNSSSYNEQFF.